A selection of T cell receptor beta chains follows, all from one sample in a study of radiotherapy plus CTLA-4 blockade in lung cancer. Some clones are missing from TCRdb's copy, which holds only in-frame ones; the method was immunoSEQ multiplex PCR. The sample yields around 40,000 clones, under 80% seen once. Specimen: peripheral blood, collected from a patient treated with radiotherapy plus ipilimumab. All receptors derive from a human donor with non-small cell lung cancer who had stable disease on radiotherapy plus ipilimumab. Both conserved end residues are part of each CDR3. D genes are given only for firm matches. A row's size may be missing; if present it is once, few, many or a size class.

V gene: TRBV27; D gene: TRBD1; clone size: few; CDR3 length: 11; J gene: TRBJ1-1; CDR3 protein: CAVDRGTEAFF; CDR3 DNA: TGTGCCGTCGACAGGGGCACTGAAGCTTTCTTT
V gene: TRBV12-5; D gene: TRBD1; clone size: once; CDR3 length: 15; J gene: TRBJ2-3; CDR3 protein: CASGPPRTGTDTQYF; CDR3 DNA: TGTGCTAGTGGTCCGCCGAGGACAGGGACAGATACGCAGTATTTT
V gene: TRBV5-5; D gene: -; clone size: -; CDR3 length: 17; J gene: TRBJ1-3; CDR3 protein: CASSAQVGTLRGNTIYF; CDR3 DNA: TGTGCCAGCAGCGCTCAAGTAGGGACATTGAGAGGAAACACCATATATTTT
V gene: TRBV18; D gene: TRBD1; clone size: -; CDR3 length: 15; J gene: TRBJ2-5; CDR3 protein: CASSPRDRPGETQYF; CDR3 DNA: TGTGCCAGCTCACCAAGGGACAGGCCTGGAGAGACCCAGTACTTC
V gene: TRBV27; D gene: -; clone size: -; CDR3 length: 13; J gene: TRBJ2-2; CDR3 protein: CASKFNPTGELFF; CDR3 DNA: TGTGCCAGCAAATTTAATCCCACCGGGGAGCTGTTTTTT
V gene: TRBV5-4; D gene: TRBD2; clone size: -; CDR3 length: 15; J gene: TRBJ2-3; CDR3 protein: CASSVTSGGVDTQYF; CDR3 DNA: TGTGCCAGCAGCGTAACTAGCGGGGGGGTGGATACGCAGTATTTT
V gene: TRBV2; D gene: -; clone size: -; CDR3 length: 11; J gene: TRBJ1-4; CDR3 protein: CASNRVEKLFF; CDR3 DNA: TGTGCCAGCAATCGCGTTGAAAAACTGTTTTTT
V gene: TRBV6-5; D gene: -; clone size: -; CDR3 length: 14; J gene: TRBJ1-2; CDR3 protein: CASTPSGTYYGYTF; CDR3 DNA: TGTGCCAGCACCCCCTCGGGGACTTACTATGGCTACACCTTC
V gene: TRBV29-1; D gene: TRBD1; clone size: once; CDR3 length: 16; J gene: TRBJ1-2; CDR3 protein: CSVRWTGEGTNYGYTF; CDR3 DNA: TGCAGCGTTCGTTGGACAGGGGAGGGGACTAACTATGGCTACACCTTC
V gene: TRBV10-3; D gene: TRBD1; clone size: -; CDR3 length: 16; J gene: TRBJ2-3; CDR3 protein: CAISPSGTGGTDTQYF; CDR3 DNA: TGTGCCATCAGTCCTAGTGGGACAGGGGGCACAGATACGCAGTATTTT
V gene: TRBV6-5; D gene: -; clone size: -; CDR3 length: 11; J gene: TRBJ2-5; CDR3 protein: CASGTRETQYF; CDR3 DNA: TGTGCCAGCGGCACTAGGGAGACCCAGTACTTC
V gene: TRBV18; D gene: TRBD2; clone size: -; CDR3 length: 15; J gene: TRBJ2-3; CDR3 protein: CASSPGLAGADTQYF; CDR3 DNA: TGTGCCAGCTCACCTGGACTAGCGGGAGCAGATACGCAGTATTTT
V gene: TRBV19; D gene: TRBD1; clone size: few; CDR3 length: 16; J gene: TRBJ2-3; CDR3 protein: CASSAGTGLSTDTQYF; CDR3 DNA: TGTGCCAGTAGTGCCGGGACAGGCCTTAGCACAGATACGCAGTATTTT
V gene: TRBV2; D gene: -; clone size: -; CDR3 length: 14; J gene: TRBJ2-3; CDR3 protein: CASRRTASTDTQYF; CDR3 DNA: TGTGCCAGCAGGAGGACAGCTAGCACAGATACGCAGTATTTT
V gene: TRBV11-3; D gene: -; clone size: few; CDR3 length: 15; J gene: TRBJ2-7; CDR3 protein: CASSDLWDIKGEQYF; CDR3 DNA: TGTGCCAGCAGCGACTTGTGGGACATCAAGGGGGAGCAGTACTTC
V gene: TRBV11-3; D gene: TRBD1; clone size: -; CDR3 length: 14; J gene: TRBJ1-1; CDR3 protein: CASGLVTGGTEAFF; CDR3 DNA: TGTGCCAGCGGTTTAGTAACAGGGGGCACTGAAGCTTTCTTT
V gene: TRBV4-1; D gene: -; clone size: -; CDR3 length: 14; J gene: TRBJ1-1; CDR3 protein: CASSQVYGFAEAFF; CDR3 DNA: TGCGCCAGCAGCCAAGTTTACGGGTTCGCTGAAGCTTTCTTT
V gene: TRBV6-5; D gene: TRBD2; clone size: -; CDR3 length: 15; J gene: TRBJ2-2; CDR3 protein: CASKRLAGATGELFF; CDR3 DNA: TGTGCCAGCAAAAGACTAGCGGGGGCCACCGGGGAGCTGTTTTTT
V gene: TRBV6-5; D gene: -; clone size: -; CDR3 length: 15; J gene: TRBJ1-6; CDR3 protein: CASRRSQGSDSPLHF; CDR3 DNA: TGTGCCAGCAGACGGTCGCAGGGATCTGATTCACCCCTCCACTTT
V gene: TRBV7-9; D gene: TRBD1; clone size: -; CDR3 length: 16; J gene: TRBJ1-2; CDR3 protein: CASSISGGNAYYGYTF; CDR3 DNA: TGTGCCAGCAGCATTTCAGGGGGGAACGCGTACTATGGCTACACCTTC
V gene: TRBV12-5; D gene: -; clone size: -; CDR3 length: 14; J gene: TRBJ2-6; CDR3 protein: CASGEGAGANVLTF; CDR3 DNA: TGTGCTAGTGGTGAGGGGGCTGGGGCCAACGTCCTGACTTTC
V gene: TRBV9; D gene: -; clone size: -; CDR3 length: 15; J gene: TRBJ1-1; CDR3 protein: CASSPTTGMNTEAFF; CDR3 DNA: TGTGCCAGCAGCCCGACGACGGGGATGAACACTGAAGCTTTCTTT
V gene: TRBV2; D gene: -; clone size: medium-sized; CDR3 length: 13; J gene: TRBJ1-5; CDR3 protein: CASSVYLNQPQHF; CDR3 DNA: TGTGCCAGCAGTGTATATCTCAATCAGCCCCAGCATTTT
V gene: TRBV27; D gene: -; clone size: -; CDR3 length: 16; J gene: TRBJ2-4; CDR3 protein: CASSPTSASVKNIQYF; CDR3 DNA: TGTGCCAGCAGTCCAACTAGTGCTTCAGTCAAAAACATTCAGTACTTC
V gene: TRBV7-8; D gene: -; clone size: -; CDR3 length: 14; J gene: TRBJ2-7; CDR3 protein: CASSKDRLSYEQYF; CDR3 DNA: TGTGCCAGCAGCAAGGACAGACTCTCCTACGAGCAGTACTTC
V gene: TRBV6-1; D gene: TRBD2; clone size: -; CDR3 length: 15; J gene: TRBJ2-1; CDR3 protein: CASSRLAGGHNEQFF; CDR3 DNA: TGTGCCAGCAGCCGACTAGCGGGGGGACACAATGAGCAGTTCTTC
V gene: TRBV5-6; D gene: -; clone size: -; CDR3 length: 13; J gene: TRBJ2-7; CDR3 protein: CASSFIKTYEQYF; CDR3 DNA: TGTGCCAGCAGCTTTATTAAAACCTACGAGCAGTACTTC
V gene: TRBV29-1; D gene: -; clone size: -; CDR3 length: 13; J gene: TRBJ2-7; CDR3 protein: CSVETDTSYEQYF; CDR3 DNA: TGCAGCGTTGAGACCGACACCTCCTACGAGCAGTACTTC
V gene: TRBV7-2; D gene: TRBD2; clone size: few; CDR3 length: 16; J gene: TRBJ2-5; CDR3 protein: CASSLSNSGGQETQYF; CDR3 DNA: TGTGCCAGCAGCTTATCGAATAGCGGGGGTCAAGAGACCCAGTACTTC
V gene: TRBV19; D gene: TRBD2; clone size: -; CDR3 length: 16; J gene: TRBJ2-1; CDR3 protein: CASASGGGSGPNEQFF; CDR3 DNA: TGTGCCAGTGCCTCGGGGGGTGGGAGCGGGCCCAATGAGCAGTTCTTC
V gene: TRBV11-2; D gene: -; clone size: -; CDR3 length: 13; J gene: TRBJ2-1; CDR3 protein: CASSWSPSHEQFF; CDR3 DNA: TGTGCCAGCAGCTGGTCCCCTAGCCATGAGCAGTTCTTC
V gene: TRBV2; D gene: -; clone size: -; CDR3 length: 14; J gene: TRBJ2-7; CDR3 protein: CASKVGIPSYEQYF; CDR3 DNA: TGTGCCAGCAAGGTCGGGATACCCTCCTACGAGCAGTACTTC
V gene: TRBV14; D gene: -; clone size: -; CDR3 length: 13; J gene: TRBJ1-2; CDR3 protein: CASSQSLNNGYTF; CDR3 DNA: TGTGCCAGCAGCCAGTCCTTGAACAATGGCTACACCTTC
V gene: TRBV11-1; D gene: -; clone size: -; CDR3 length: 13; J gene: TRBJ1-1; CDR3 protein: CASSQTGITEAFF; CDR3 DNA: TGTGCCAGCAGCCAAACAGGGATCACTGAAGCTTTCTTT
V gene: TRBV29-1; D gene: TRBD1; clone size: -; CDR3 length: 13; J gene: TRBJ1-4; CDR3 protein: CSVATGVGEKLFF; CDR3 DNA: TGCAGCGTCGCCACAGGGGTGGGTGAAAAACTGTTTTTT
V gene: TRBV11-2; D gene: -; clone size: -; CDR3 length: 13; J gene: TRBJ1-1; CDR3 protein: CASSSSFGTEAFF; CDR3 DNA: TGTGCCAGCAGCTCGAGCTTTGGCACTGAAGCTTTCTTT
V gene: TRBV5-6; D gene: -; clone size: -; CDR3 length: 12; J gene: TRBJ1-1; CDR3 protein: CASSYQNTEAFF; CDR3 DNA: TGTGCCAGCAGCTATCAGAACACTGAAGCTTTCTTT
V gene: TRBV2; D gene: TRBD2; clone size: -; CDR3 length: 13; J gene: TRBJ2-1; CDR3 protein: CASSVGGGREQFF; CDR3 DNA: TGTGCCAGCAGTGTCGGCGGGGGGAGAGAGCAGTTCTTC
V gene: TRBV6-5; D gene: -; clone size: -; CDR3 length: 13; J gene: TRBJ2-7; CDR3 protein: CASSYSRGYEQYF; CDR3 DNA: TGCGCCAGCAGTTACAGCAGGGGTTACGAGCAGTACTTC
V gene: TRBV7-2; D gene: -; clone size: -; CDR3 length: 15; J gene: TRBJ1-5; CDR3 protein: CASSLVPGSNQPQHF; CDR3 DNA: TGTGCCAGCAGCTTAGTACCAGGGAGCAATCAGCCCCAGCATTTT
V gene: TRBV5-6; D gene: TRBD1; clone size: -; CDR3 length: 16; J gene: TRBJ1-2; CDR3 protein: CASSPVDRAVDYGYTF; CDR3 DNA: TGTGCCAGCAGCCCCGTGGACAGGGCAGTTGACTATGGCTACACCTTC
V gene: TRBV5-1; D gene: -; clone size: -; CDR3 length: 15; J gene: TRBJ2-5; CDR3 protein: CASSYTGGQGETQYF; CDR3 DNA: TGCGCCAGCAGCTACACCGGGGGTCAAGGAGAGACCCAGTACTTC
V gene: TRBV2; D gene: TRBD1; clone size: -; CDR3 length: 13; J gene: TRBJ1-2; CDR3 protein: CASRDRGLDGYTF; CDR3 DNA: TGTGCCAGCAGGGACAGGGGGTTAGATGGCTACACCTTC
V gene: TRBV5-1; D gene: -; clone size: -; CDR3 length: 15; J gene: TRBJ2-7; CDR3 protein: CASSLGQGGGYEQYF; CDR3 DNA: TGCGCCAGCAGCTTGGGGCAAGGGGGGGGGTACGAGCAGTACTTC
V gene: TRBV9; D gene: TRBD1; clone size: -; CDR3 length: 12; J gene: TRBJ1-2; CDR3 protein: CASSLQGVGYTF; CDR3 DNA: TGTGCCAGCAGCCTACAGGGGGTTGGCTACACCTTC
V gene: TRBV18; D gene: -; clone size: -; CDR3 length: 15; J gene: TRBJ1-2; CDR3 protein: CASSVDRGFVSGYTF; CDR3 DNA: TGTGCCAGCTCAGTGGACAGAGGGTTTGTATCGGGCTACACCTTC
V gene: TRBV29-1; D gene: -; clone size: -; CDR3 length: 13; J gene: TRBJ2-1; CDR3 protein: CSVEDVRGSEQFF; CDR3 DNA: TGCAGCGTTGAAGACGTCCGGGGTTCTGAGCAGTTCTTC
V gene: TRBV20-1; D gene: -; clone size: -; CDR3 length: 11; J gene: TRBJ2-1; CDR3 protein: CSAWTGNEQFF; CDR3 DNA: TGCAGTGCTTGGACTGGGAATGAGCAGTTCTTC
V gene: TRBV9; D gene: -; clone size: -; CDR3 length: 15; J gene: TRBJ2-3; CDR3 protein: CASSVGGGAKDTQYF; CDR3 DNA: TGTGCCAGCAGCGTTGGAGGGGGGGCCAAAGATACGCAGTATTTT
V gene: TRBV18; D gene: -; clone size: -; CDR3 length: 15; J gene: TRBJ1-2; CDR3 protein: CASSSGGGGVHGYTF; CDR3 DNA: TGTGCCAGCTCATCCGGGGGAGGGGGAGTCCATGGCTACACCTTC
V gene: TRBV4-2; D gene: TRBD2; clone size: -; CDR3 length: 15; J gene: TRBJ2-2; CDR3 protein: CASSQVAGWTGELFF; CDR3 DNA: TGTGCCAGCAGCCAAGTAGCGGGGTGGACCGGGGAGCTGTTTTTT
V gene: TRBV6-1; D gene: -; clone size: few; CDR3 length: 14; J gene: TRBJ1-3; CDR3 protein: CASRKGGSGNTIYF; CDR3 DNA: TGTGCCAGCAGGAAAGGGGGTTCTGGAAACACCATATATTTT
V gene: TRBV7-3; D gene: -; clone size: -; CDR3 length: 14; J gene: TRBJ2-3; CDR3 protein: CASSMAFSTDTQYF; CDR3 DNA: TGTGCCAGTTCGATGGCCTTTAGCACAGATACGCAGTATTTT
V gene: TRBV6-6; D gene: TRBD2; clone size: -; CDR3 length: 15; J gene: TRBJ2-7; CDR3 protein: CASSYPTSGGYEQYF; CDR3 DNA: TGTGCCAGCAGTTATCCGACTAGCGGGGGCTACGAGCAGTACTTC
V gene: TRBV9; D gene: TRBD2; clone size: -; CDR3 length: 17; J gene: TRBJ2-5; CDR3 protein: CASSVGASGGIQETQYF; CDR3 DNA: TGTGCCAGCAGCGTAGGTGCTAGCGGGGGGATCCAAGAGACCCAGTACTTC